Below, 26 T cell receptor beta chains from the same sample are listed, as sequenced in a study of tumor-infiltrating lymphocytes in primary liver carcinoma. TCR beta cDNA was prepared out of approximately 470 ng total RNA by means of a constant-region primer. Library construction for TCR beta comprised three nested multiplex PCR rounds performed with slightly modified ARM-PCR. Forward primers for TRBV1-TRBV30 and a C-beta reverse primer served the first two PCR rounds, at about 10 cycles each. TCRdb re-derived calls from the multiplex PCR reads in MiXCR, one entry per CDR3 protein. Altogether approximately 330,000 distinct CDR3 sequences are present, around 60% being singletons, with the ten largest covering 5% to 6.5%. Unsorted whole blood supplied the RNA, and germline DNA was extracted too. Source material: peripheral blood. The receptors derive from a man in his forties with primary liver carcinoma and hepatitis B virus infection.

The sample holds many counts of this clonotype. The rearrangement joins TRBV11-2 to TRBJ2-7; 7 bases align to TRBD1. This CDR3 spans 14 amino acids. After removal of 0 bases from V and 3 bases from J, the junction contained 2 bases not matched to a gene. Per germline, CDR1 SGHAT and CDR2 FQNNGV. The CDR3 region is CASSLDPGGYEQYF. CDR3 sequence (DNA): TGTGCCAGCAGCTTAGACCCAGGGGGCTACGAGCAGTACTTC.

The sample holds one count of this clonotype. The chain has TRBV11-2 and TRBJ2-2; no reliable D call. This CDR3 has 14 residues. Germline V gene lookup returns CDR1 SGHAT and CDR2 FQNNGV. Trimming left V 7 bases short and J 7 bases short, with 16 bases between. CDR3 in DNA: TGTGCCAGCAACTCTATAAGGGCCAGCGGGGAGCTGTTTTTT. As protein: CASNSIRASGELFF.

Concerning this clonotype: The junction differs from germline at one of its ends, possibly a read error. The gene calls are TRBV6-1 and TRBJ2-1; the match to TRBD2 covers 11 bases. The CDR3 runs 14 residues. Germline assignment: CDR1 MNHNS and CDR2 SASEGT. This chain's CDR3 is CVSKGLAVRGEQFF. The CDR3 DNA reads TGTGTCAGCAAGGGACTAGCGGTGCGGGGTGAGCAGTTCTTC.

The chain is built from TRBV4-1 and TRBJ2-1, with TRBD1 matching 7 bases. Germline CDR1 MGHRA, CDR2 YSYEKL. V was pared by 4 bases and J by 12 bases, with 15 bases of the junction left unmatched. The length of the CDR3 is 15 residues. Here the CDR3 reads CASSRADRRKDGQFF. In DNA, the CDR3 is TGCGCCAGCAGCCGGGCGGACAGGAGAAAAGATGGGCAGTTCTTC.

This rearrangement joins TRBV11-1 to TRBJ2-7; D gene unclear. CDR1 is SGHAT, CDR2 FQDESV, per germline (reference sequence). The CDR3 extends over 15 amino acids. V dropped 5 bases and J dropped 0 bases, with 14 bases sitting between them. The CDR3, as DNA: TGTGCCAGCAGCCTAGAAGGTACACCCTCCTACGAGCAGTACTTC. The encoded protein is CASSLEGTPSYEQYF. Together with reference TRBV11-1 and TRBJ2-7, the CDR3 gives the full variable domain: EAEVAQSPRYKITEKSQAVAFWCDPISGHATLYWYRQILGQGPELLVQFQDESVVDDSQLPKDRFSAERLKGVDSTLKIQPAELGDSAMYLCASSLEGTPSYEQYFGPGTRLTVT.

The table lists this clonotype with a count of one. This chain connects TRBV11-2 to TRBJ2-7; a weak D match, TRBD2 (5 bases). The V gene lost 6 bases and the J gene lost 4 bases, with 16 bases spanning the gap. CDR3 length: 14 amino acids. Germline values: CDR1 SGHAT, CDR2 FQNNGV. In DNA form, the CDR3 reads TGTGCCAGCAGACCCAGATCGCGGGCATACGAGCAGTACTTC. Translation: CASRPRSRAYEQYF.

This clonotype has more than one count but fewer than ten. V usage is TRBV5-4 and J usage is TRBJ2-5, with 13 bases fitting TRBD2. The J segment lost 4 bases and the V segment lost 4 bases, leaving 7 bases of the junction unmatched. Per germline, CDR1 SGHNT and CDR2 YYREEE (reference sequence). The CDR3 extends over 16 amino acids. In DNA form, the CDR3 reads TGTGCCAGCAGCCCTGGACTAGCGGGAGTTGGAGAGACCCAGTACTTC. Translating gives CASSPGLAGVGETQYF. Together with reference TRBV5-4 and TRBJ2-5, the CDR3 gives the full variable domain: ETGVTQSPTHLIKTRGQQVTLRCSSQSGHNTVSWYQQALGQGPQFIFQYYREEENGRGNFPPRFSGLQFPNYSSELNVNALELDDSALYLCASSPGLAGVGETQYFGPGTRLLVL.

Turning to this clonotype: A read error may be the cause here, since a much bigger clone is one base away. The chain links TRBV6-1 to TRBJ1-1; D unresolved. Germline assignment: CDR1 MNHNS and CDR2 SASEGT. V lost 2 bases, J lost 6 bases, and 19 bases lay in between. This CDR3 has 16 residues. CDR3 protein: CASSESGNLRRPEAFF. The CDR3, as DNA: TGTGCCAGCAGTGAATCCGGGAACTTGCGGCGCCCTGAAGCTTTCTTT.

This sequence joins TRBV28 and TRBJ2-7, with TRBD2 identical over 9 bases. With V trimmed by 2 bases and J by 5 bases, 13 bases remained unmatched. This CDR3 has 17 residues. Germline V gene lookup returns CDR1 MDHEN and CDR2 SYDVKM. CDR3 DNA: TGTGCCAGCAGTTTAGGGAAGGTGGCGGGAGGGCCCCACGAGCAGTACTTC. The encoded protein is CASSLGKVAGGPHEQYF.

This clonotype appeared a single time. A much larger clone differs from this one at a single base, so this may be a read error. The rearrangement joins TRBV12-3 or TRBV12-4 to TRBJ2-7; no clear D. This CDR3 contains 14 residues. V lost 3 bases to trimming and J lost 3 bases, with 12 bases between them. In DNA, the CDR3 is TGTGCCAGCAGTTTCGGTCGGCCACTCTACGAGCAGTACTTC. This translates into CASSFGRPLYEQYF.

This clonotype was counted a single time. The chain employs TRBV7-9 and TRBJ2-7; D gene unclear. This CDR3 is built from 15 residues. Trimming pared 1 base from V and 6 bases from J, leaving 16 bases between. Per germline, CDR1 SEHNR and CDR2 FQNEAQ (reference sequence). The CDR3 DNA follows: TGTGCCAGCAGCTTAGGACGGGTTGGGTCCGTCGAGCAGTACTTC. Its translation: CASSLGRVGSVEQYF.

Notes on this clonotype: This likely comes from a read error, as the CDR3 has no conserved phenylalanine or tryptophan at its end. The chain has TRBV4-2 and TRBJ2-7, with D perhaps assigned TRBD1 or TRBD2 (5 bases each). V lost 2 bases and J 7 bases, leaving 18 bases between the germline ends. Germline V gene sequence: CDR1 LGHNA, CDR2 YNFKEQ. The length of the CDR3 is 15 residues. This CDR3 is CASSQYGAEGREQYL. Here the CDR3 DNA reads TGTGCCAGCAGCCAATATGGGGCCGAGGGCAGGGAGCAGTACCTC.

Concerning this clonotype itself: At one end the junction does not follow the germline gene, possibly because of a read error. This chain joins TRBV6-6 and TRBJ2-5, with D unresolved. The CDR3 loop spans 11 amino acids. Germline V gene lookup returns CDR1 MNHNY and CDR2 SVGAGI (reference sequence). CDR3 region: CANSQTQTQYF. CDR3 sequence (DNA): TGTGCCAACAGTCAGACTCAGACTCAGTACTTC.

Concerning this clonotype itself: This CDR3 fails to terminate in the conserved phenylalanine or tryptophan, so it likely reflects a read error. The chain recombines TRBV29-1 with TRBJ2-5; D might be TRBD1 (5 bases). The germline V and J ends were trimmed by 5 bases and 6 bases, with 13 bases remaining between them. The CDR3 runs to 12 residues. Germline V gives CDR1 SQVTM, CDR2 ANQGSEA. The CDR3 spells CSVRPPGQTQYL. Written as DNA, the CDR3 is TGCAGCGTTCGGCCCCCAGGGCAGACCCAGTACTTA.

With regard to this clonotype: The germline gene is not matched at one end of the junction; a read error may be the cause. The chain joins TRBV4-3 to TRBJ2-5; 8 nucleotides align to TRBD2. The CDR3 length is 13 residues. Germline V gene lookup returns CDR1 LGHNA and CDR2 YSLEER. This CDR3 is CAISQSRGGTQYF. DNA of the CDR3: TGCGCCATCAGCCAATCTCGGGGGGGCACCCAGTACTTC.

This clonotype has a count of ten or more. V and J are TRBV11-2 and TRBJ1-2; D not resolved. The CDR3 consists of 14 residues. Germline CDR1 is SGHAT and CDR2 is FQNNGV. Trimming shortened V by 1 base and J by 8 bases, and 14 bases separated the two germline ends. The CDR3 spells CASSLVGGDQGYTF. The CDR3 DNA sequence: TGTGCCAGCAGCTTAGTTGGCGGGGATCAGGGCTACACCTTC.

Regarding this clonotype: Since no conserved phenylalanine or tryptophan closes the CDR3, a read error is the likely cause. The CDR3, as DNA: TGTGCCAGCAGCCGAAGCGGGGGAGGGAATGAGCAGTTCTCC. Translating it yields CASSRSGGGNEQFS. The chain couples TRBV11-1 to TRBJ2-1, with 8 bases matching TRBD2. Trimming took 5 bases from V and 7 from J; bases not matched to a gene: 7. The CDR3 spans 14 residues. Germline CDR1 is SGHAT and CDR2 is FQDESV (reference sequence).

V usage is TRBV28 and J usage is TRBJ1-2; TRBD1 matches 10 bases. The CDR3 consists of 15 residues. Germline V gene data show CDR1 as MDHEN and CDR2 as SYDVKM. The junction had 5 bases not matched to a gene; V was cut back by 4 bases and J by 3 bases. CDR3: CASSSAGTGDYGYTF. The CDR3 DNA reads TGTGCCAGCAGTTCAGCAGGGACAGGGGACTATGGCTACACCTTC.

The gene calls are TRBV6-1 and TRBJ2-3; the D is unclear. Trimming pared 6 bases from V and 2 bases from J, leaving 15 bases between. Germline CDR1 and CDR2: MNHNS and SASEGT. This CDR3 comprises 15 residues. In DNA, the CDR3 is TGTGCCAGCAGGAGTTTGGGCGACTCCACAGATACGCAGTATTTT. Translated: CASRSLGDSTDTQYF.

CDR3 sequence reads: CASSPDLGSEGYNEQFF. The CDR3 DNA follows: TGTGCCAGCAGTCCTGACCTTGGTTCAGAAGGGTACAATGAGCAGTTCTTC. The chain recombines TRBV12-3 or TRBV12-4 with TRBJ2-1; D is uncertain. This CDR3 contains 17 residues. The V gene lost 5 bases and the J gene lost 4 bases, with 21 bases spanning the gap.

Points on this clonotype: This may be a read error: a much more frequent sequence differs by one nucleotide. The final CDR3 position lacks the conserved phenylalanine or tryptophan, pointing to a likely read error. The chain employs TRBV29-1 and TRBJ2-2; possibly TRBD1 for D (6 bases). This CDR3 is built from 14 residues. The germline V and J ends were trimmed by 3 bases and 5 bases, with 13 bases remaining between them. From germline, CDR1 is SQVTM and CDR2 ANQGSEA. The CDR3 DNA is TGCAGCGTTGACCCCGGGACACAGACCGGGGAGCTGTTTTAT. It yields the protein CSVDPGTQTGELFY.

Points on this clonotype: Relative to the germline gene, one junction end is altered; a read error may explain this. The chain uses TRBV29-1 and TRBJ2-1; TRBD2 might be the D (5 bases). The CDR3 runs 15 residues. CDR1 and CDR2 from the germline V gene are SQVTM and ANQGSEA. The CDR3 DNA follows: TGCAGCGTTGAAGTTGCTATAGCGCACAACAATGAGGAGTTCTTC. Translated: CSVEVAIAHNNEEFF.

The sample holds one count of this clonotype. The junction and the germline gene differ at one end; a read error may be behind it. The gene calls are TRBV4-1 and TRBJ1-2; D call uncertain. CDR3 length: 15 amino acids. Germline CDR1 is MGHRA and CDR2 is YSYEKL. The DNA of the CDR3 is TGTGCCAGCCGCCAAGATGGCAGGCTTTCATATGGCTACACCTTC. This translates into CASRQDGRLSYGYTF.

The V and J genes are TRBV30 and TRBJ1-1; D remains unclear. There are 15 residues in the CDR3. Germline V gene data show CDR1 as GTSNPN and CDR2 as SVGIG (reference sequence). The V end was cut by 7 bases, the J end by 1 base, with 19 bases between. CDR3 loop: CAYSLGVSGNTEAFF. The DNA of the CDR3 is TGTGCCTACTCGCTCGGGGTTTCCGGGAACACTGAAGCTTTCTTT.

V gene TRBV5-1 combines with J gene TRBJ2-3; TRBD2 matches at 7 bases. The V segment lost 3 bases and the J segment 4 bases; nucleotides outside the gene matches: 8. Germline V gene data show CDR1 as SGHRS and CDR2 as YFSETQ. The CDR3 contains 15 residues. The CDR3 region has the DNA TGCGCCAGCAGCTCTCTAGCGGAACTCCCAGATACGCAGTATTTT. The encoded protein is CASSSLAELPDTQYF. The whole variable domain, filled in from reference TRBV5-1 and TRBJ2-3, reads KAGVTQTPRYLIKTRGQQVTLSCSPISGHRSVSWYQQTPGQGLQFLFEYFSETQRNKGNFPGRFSGRQFSNSRSEMNVSTLELGDSALYLCASSSLAELPDTQYFGPGTRLTVL.

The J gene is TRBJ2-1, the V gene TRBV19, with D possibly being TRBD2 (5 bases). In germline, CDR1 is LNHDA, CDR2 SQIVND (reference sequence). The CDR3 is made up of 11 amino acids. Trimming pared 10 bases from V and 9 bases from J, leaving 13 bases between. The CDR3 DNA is TGTGCCACCGGGCGAGGGAGTGAGCAGTTCTTC. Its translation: CATGRGSEQFF.